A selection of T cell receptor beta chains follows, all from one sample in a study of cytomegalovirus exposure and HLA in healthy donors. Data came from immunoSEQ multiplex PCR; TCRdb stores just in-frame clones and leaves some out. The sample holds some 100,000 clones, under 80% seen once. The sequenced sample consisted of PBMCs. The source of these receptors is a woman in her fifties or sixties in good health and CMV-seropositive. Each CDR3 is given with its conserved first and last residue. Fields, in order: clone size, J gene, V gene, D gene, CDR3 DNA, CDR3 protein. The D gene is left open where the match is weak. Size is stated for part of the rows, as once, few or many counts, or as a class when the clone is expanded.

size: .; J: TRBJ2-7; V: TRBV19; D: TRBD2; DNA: TGTGCCAGTAGTTTCGGACTAGCGCATTCCTACGAGCAGTACTTC; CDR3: CASSFGLAHSYEQYF
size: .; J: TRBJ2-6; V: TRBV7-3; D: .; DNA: TGTGCCAGCAGCTTAACTAGCGGAACCGGGGCCAACGTCCTGACTTTC; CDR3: CASSLTSGTGANVLTF
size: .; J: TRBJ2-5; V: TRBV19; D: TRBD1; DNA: TGTGCCAGTAGCGACGGGCAGGGGGCCCAAGAGACCCAGTACTTC; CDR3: CASSDGQGAQETQYF
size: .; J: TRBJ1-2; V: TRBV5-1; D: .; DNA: TGCGCCAGCAGCCCTCGCGGGGAAGCCTATGGCTACACCTTC; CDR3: CASSPRGEAYGYTF
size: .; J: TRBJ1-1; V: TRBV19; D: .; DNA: TGTGCCAGTAGTATTTGGACAACGAACACTGAAGCTTTCTTT; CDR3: CASSIWTTNTEAFF
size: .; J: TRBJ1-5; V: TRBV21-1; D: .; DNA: TGTGCCAGCAGCCCCTACGGGACAGGGAGCAATCAGCCCCAGCATTTT; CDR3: CASSPYGTGSNQPQHF
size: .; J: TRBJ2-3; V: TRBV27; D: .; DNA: TGTGCCAGCAGTTTATGGCAGGCGACAGATACGCAGTATTTT; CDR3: CASSLWQATDTQYF
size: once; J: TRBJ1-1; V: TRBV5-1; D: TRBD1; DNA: TGCGCCAGCAGTAACCGGACAGGGAGGGACACTGAAGCTTTCTTT; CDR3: CASSNRTGRDTEAFF
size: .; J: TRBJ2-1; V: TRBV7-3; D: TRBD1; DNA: TGTGCCAGCAGCTTACAGGGGACAGGGGGGGTTGAGCAGTTCTTC; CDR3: CASSLQGTGGVEQFF
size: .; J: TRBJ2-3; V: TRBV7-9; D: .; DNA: TGTGCCAGCAGCTTAGTGGCGGGATTGTCAGATACGCAGTATTTT; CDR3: CASSLVAGLSDTQYF
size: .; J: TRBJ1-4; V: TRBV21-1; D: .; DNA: TGTGCCAGCAGCGAAAGGGGGATCGATTCGGCAACTAATGAAAAACTGTTTTTT; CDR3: CASSERGIDSATNEKLFF
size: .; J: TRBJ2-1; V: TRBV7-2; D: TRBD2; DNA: TGTGCCAGCAGTTGGAGCGGGGGGGGAATGAAACAGTTCTTC; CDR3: CASSWSGGGMKQFF
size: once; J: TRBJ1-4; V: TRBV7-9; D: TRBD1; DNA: TGTGCCAGCAGTCTAGGGGGCACGGATGAAAAACTGTTTTTT; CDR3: CASSLGGTDEKLFF
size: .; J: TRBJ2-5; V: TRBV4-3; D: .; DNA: TGCGCCAGCAGCCAAGAGGGGGAGGCAGTGGAGACCCAGTACTTC; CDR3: CASSQEGEAVETQYF
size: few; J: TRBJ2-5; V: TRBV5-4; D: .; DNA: TGTGCCAGCAGCTTCAGGGGACAAGAGACCCAGTACTTC; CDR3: CASSFRGQETQYF
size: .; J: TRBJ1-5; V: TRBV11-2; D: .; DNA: TGTGCCAGCAGCTTCTCGGGGGAAGAGCCCCAGCATTTT; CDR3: CASSFSGEEPQHF
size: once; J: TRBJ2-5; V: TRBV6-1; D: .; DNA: TGTGCCAGCAGGGAGGAGGCGGAGACCCAGTACTTC; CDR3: CASREEAETQYF
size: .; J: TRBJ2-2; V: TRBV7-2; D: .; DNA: TGTGCCAGCAGCTTGGAGGTAGGGCTGCGTGGCACCGGGGAGCTGTTTTTT; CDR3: CASSLEVGLRGTGELFF
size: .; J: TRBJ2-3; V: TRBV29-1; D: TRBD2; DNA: TGCAGCGTTTCCGCCGGGAGGACAGATACGCAGTATTTT; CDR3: CSVSAGRTDTQYF
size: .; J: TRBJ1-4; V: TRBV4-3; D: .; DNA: TGCGCCAGCAGCCAAGACCCTTTACCGGTGCCGGAAAAACTGTTTTTT; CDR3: CASSQDPLPVPEKLFF
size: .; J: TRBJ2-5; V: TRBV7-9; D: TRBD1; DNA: TGTGCCAGCAGCTTAATGTGGACAGGGCGAGAGACCCAGTACTTC; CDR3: CASSLMWTGRETQYF
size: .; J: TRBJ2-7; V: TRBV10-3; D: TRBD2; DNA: TGTGCCATCAGTGAGGGGGGCCTTAGCGGGAGGGGCTCCTACGAGCAGTACTTC; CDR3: CAISEGGLSGRGSYEQYF
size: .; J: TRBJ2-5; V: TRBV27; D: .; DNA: TGTGCCAGCAGTCCCGCAGGGCCGCGGCAGACCCAGTACTTC; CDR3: CASSPAGPRQTQYF
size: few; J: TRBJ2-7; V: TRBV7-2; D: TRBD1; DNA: TGTGCCAGCAGCTTTGGGGACAGGGGATCCCACGAGCAGTACTTC; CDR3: CASSFGDRGSHEQYF
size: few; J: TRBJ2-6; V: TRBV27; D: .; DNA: TGTGCCAGCAGTTTCGCTACCGGGGCCAACGTCCTGACTTTC; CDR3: CASSFATGANVLTF
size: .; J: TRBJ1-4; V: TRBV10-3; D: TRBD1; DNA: TGTGCCATCAGTGAGTCGGCAGGGGGCTCAGTAAAACTGTTTTTT; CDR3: CAISESAGGSVKLFF
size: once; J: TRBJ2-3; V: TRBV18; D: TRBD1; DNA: TGTGCCAGCTCACCTCCTTGGGACAGGGGAGAAAATACGCAGTATTTT; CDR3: CASSPPWDRGENTQYF
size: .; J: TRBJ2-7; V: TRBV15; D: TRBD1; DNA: TGTGCCACCAGCACTACGCTTGGACAGGGGACAACCTACGAGCAGTACTTC; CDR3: CATSTTLGQGTTYEQYF
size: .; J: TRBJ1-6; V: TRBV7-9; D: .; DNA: TGTTCCAGCAGCTTTCCTAGAGGGGACAATCCTAATTCACCCCTCCACTTT; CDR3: CSSSFPRGDNPNSPLHF
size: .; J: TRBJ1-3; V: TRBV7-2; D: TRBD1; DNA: TGTGCCAGCAGCTACGGGACAGCCTCTGGAAACACCATATATTTT; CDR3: CASSYGTASGNTIYF
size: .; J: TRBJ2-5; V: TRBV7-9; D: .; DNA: TGTTCCAGCAGCCCACCGACACTTCAGCAGTACTTC; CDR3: CSSSPPTLQQYF
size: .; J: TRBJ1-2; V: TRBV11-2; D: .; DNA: TGTGCCAGCAGCTTACCGAACAGGGCCCACTACACCTTC; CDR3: CASSLPNRAHYTF
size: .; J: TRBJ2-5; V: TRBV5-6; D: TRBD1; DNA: TGTGCCAGCAGCTTGGCAGGGACAGGGACGAAAGAGACCCAGTACTTC; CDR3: CASSLAGTGTKETQYF
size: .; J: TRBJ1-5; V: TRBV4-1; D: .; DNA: TGCGCCAGCAGCCAAGTAGTAGGGGTTCAGCCCCAGCATTTT; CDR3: CASSQVVGVQPQHF
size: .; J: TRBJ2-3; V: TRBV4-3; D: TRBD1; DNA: TGCGCCAGCAGCCAAGATCAGGGGGTGGGGACAGATACGCAGTATTTT; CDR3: CASSQDQGVGTDTQYF
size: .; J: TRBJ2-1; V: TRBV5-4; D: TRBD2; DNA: TGTGCCAGCAGCAGAATAGCGGGCTACAATGAGCAGTTCTTC; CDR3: CASSRIAGYNEQFF
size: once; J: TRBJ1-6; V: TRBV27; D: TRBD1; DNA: TGTGCCAGCAGCGAAGGGACAGGGGGGAATTCACCCCTCCACTTT; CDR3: CASSEGTGGNSPLHF
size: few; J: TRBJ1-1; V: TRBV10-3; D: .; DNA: TGTGCCATCAGTGAGGGCAGTTACATGAACACTGAAGCTTTCTTT; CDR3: CAISEGSYMNTEAFF
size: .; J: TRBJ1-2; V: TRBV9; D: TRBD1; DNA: TGTGCCAGCAGCGGAGAGGGACAGGGGCAGGACTATGGCTACACCTTC; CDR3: CASSGEGQGQDYGYTF
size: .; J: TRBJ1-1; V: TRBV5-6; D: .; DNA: TGTGCCAGCAGCTTGGTCGGCAGGGTGAACACTGAAGCTTTCTTT; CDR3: CASSLVGRVNTEAFF
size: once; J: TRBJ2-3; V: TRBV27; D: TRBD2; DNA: TGTGCCAGCACCTCACTAGCGGGGGCCATAAGCACAGATACGCAGTATTTT; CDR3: CASTSLAGAISTDTQYF
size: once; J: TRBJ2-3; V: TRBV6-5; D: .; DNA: TGTGCCACCCGTTTCACAGATACGCAGTATTTT; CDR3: CATRFTDTQYF
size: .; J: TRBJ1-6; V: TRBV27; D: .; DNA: TGTGCCAGCTCTTCGGGGAGCTCCTATAATTCACCCCTCCACTTT; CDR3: CASSSGSSYNSPLHF
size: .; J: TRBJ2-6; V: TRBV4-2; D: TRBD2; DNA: TGTGCCAGCACCCACCCACTAGCGGGGGGCACGCTGACTTTC; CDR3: CASTHPLAGGTLTF
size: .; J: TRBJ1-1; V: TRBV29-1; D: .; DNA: TGCAGCATCCCGGGGGGCACCGAAGCTTTCTTT; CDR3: CSIPGGTEAFF
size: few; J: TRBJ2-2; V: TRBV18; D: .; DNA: TGTGCCAGCTCACCACTCGCGGGGCGGGAGCTGTTTTTT; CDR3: CASSPLAGRELFF
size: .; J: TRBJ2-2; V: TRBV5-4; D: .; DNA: TGTGCCAGCAGCTTGGAAGGGGGGGTCGCCGGGGAGCTGTTTTTT; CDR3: CASSLEGGVAGELFF
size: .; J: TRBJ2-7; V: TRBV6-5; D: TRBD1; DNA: TGTGCCAGCAGTTTAACGGACAGGGTCCACGAGCAGTACTTC; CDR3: CASSLTDRVHEQYF
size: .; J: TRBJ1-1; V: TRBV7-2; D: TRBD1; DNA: TGTGCCAGCAGCCCTAGAGGGACAGGGCTCGCTGAAGCTTTCTTT; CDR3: CASSPRGTGLAEAFF
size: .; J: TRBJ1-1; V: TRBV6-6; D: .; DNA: TGTGCCAGCAGTTACTCGGGCAGGGAAGCTTTCTTT; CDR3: CASSYSGREAFF
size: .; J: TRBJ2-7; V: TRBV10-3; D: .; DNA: TGTGCCATCAGTGGGGCAGGGCAAGGCGAGCAGTACTTC; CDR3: CAISGAGQGEQYF
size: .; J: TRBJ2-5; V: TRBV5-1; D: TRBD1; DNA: TGCGCCAGCAGCTTACAGGGGGCAGAGGAGACCCAGTACTTC; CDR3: CASSLQGAEETQYF
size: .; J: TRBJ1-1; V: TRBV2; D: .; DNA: TGTGCCAGCAGTGTTGCCAGGTTGAACACTGAAGCTTTCTTT; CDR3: CASSVARLNTEAFF
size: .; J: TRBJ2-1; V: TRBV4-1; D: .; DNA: TGCGCCAGCAGCCAAGATCTGCGGGTCACCGTGAATGAGCAGTTCTTC; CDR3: CASSQDLRVTVNEQFF